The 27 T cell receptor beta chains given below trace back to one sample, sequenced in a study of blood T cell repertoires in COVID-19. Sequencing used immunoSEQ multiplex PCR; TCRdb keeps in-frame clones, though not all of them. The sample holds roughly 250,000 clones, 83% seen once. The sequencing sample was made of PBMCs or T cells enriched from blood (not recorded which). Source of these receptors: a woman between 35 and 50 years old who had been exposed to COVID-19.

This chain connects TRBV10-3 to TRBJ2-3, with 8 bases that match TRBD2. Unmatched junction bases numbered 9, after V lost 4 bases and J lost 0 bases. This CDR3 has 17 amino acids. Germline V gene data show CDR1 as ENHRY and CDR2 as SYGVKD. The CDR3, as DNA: TGTGCCATCAGTGGGGGGACTAGGGAGACTAGCACAGATACGCAGTATTTT. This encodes CAISGGTRETSTDTQYF.

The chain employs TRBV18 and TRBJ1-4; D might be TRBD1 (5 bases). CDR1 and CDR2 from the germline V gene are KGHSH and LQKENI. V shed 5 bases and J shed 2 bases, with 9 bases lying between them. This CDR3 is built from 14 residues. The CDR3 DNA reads TGTGCCAGCTCAGAGACAGTCACTAATGAAAAACTGTTTTTT. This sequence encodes CASSETVTNEKLFF.

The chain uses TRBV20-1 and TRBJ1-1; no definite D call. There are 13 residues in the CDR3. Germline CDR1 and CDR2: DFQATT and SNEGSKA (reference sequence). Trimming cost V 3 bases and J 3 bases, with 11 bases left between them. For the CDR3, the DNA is TGCAGTGCTAGTAACAGCCAGGACACTGAAGCTTTCTTT. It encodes CSASNSQDTEAFF.

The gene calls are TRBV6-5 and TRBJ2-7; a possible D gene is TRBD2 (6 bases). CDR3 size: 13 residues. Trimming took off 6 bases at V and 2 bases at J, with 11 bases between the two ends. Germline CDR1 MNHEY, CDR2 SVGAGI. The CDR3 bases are TGTGCCAGCAGGGGTAGCGGAACCTACGAGCAGTACTTC. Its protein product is CASRGSGTYEQYF.

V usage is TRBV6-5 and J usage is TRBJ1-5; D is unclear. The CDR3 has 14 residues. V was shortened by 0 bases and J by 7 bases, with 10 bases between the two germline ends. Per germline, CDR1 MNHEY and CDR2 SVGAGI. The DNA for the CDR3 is TGTGCCAGCAGTTACTCTGGCGAGGGCCAGCCCCAGCATTTT. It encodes CASSYSGEGQPQHF.

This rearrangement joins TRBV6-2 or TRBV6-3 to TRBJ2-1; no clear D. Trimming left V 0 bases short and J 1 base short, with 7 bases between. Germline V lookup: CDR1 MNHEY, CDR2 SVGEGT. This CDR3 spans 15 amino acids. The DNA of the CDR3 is TGTGCCAGCAGTTACTCGAGGCTATCCTACAATGAGCAGTTCTTC. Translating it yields CASSYSRLSYNEQFF.

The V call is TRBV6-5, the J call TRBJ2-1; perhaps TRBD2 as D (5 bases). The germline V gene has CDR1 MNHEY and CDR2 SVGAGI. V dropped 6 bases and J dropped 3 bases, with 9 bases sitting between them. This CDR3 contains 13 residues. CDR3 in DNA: TGTGCCAGCAGCCCACTAGGCTACAATGAGCAGTTCTTC. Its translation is CASSPLGYNEQFF.

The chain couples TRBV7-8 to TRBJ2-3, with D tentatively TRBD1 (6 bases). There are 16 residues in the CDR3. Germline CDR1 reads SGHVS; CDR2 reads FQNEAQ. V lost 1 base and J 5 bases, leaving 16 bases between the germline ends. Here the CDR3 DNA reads TGTGCCAGCAGCTTAGGAGGGGGAGCGCTCGTAGATACGCAGTATTTT. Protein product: CASSLGGGALVDTQYF.

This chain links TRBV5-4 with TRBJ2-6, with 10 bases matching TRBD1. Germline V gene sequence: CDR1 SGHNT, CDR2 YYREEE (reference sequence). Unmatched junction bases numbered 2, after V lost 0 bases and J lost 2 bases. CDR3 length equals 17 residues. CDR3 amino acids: CASSLADRGPGANVLTF. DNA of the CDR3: TGTGCCAGCAGCTTGGCCGACAGGGGGCCTGGGGCCAACGTCCTGACTTTC.

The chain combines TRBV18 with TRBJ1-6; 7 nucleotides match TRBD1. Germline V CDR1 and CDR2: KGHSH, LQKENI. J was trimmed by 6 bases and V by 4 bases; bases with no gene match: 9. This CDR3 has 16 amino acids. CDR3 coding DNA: TGTGCCAGCTCACTCGGGACAGCGCAAAGTAATTCACCCCTCCACTTT. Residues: CASSLGTAQSNSPLHF.

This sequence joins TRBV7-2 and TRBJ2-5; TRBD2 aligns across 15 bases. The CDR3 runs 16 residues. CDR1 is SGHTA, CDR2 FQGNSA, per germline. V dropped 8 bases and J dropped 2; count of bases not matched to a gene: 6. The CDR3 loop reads CASLGTSGGRQETQYF. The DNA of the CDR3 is TGTGCCAGCCTAGGGACTAGCGGGGGGAGGCAAGAGACCCAGTACTTC.

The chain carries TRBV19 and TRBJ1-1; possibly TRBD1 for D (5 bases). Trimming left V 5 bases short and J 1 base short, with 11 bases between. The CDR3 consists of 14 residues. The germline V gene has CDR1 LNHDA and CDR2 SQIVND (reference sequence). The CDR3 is CASSWGPENTEAFF. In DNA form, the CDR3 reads TGTGCCAGTAGTTGGGGCCCGGAGAACACTGAAGCTTTCTTT.

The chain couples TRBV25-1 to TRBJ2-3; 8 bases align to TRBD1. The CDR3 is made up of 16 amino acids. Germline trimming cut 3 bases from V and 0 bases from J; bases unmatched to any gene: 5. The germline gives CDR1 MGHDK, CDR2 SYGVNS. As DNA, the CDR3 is TGTGCCAGCAGTGACGGACAGGGTGGCAGCACAGATACGCAGTATTTT. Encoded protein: CASSDGQGGSTDTQYF.

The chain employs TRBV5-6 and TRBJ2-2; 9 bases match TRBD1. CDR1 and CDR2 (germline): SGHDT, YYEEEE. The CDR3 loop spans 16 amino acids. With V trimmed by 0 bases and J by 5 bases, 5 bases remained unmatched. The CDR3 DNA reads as TGTGCCAGCAGCTTGGTTCGGGACAGGGCGACCGGGGAGCTGTTTTTT. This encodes CASSLVRDRATGELFF.

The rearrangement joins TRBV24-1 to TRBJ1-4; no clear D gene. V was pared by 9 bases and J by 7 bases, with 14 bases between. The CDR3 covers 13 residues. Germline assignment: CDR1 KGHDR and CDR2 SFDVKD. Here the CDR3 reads CATQRAPGEKLFF. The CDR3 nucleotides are TGTGCCACCCAGAGGGCACCCGGTGAAAAACTGTTTTTT.

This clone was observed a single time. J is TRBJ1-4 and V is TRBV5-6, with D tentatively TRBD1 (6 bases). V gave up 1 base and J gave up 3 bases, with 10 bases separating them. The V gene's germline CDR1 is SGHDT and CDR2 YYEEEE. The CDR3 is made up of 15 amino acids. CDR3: CASSLRGGPNEKLFF. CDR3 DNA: TGTGCCAGCAGCTTGAGGGGGGGACCTAATGAAAAACTGTTTTTT.

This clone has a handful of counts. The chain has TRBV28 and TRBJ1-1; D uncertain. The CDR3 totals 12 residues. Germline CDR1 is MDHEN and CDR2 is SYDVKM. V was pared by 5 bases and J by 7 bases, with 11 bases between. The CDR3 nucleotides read TGTGCCAGCAGTCCGGACTTCATTGAAGCTTTCTTT. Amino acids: CASSPDFIEAFF.

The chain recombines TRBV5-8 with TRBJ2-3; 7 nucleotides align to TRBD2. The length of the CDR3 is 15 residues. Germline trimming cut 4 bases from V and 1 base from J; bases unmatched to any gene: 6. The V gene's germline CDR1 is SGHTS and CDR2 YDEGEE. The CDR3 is CASSLGRDRTDTQYF. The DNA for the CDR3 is TGTGCCAGCAGCCTTGGGAGGGATCGCACAGATACGCAGTATTTT.

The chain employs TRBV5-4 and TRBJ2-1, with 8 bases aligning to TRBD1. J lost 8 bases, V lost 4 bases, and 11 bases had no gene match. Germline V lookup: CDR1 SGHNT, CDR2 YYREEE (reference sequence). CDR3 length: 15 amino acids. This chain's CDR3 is CASSPSDREVDEQFF. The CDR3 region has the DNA TGTGCCAGCAGCCCCTCGGACAGGGAGGTGGATGAGCAGTTCTTC.

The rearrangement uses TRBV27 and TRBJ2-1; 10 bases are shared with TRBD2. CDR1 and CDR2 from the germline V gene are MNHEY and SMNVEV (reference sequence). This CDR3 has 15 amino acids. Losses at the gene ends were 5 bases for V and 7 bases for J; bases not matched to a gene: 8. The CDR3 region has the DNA TGTGCCAGCAGTCTAAGCGGGGGGGCGGGTAATGAGCAGTTCTTC. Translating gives CASSLSGGAGNEQFF.

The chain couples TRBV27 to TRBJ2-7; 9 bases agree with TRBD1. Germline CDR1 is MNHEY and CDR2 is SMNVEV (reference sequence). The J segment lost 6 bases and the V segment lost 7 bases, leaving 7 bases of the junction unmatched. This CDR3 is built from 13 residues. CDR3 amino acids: CASNPGQGIEQYF. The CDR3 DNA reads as TGTGCCAGCAATCCGGGACAGGGAATCGAGCAGTACTTC.

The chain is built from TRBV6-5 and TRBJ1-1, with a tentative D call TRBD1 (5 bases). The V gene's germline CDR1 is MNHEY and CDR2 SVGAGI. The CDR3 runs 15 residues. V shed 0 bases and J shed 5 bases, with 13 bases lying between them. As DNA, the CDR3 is TGTGCCAGCAGTTACTCGGTGGATGGGACTACTGAAGCTTTCTTT. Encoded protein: CASSYSVDGTTEAFF.

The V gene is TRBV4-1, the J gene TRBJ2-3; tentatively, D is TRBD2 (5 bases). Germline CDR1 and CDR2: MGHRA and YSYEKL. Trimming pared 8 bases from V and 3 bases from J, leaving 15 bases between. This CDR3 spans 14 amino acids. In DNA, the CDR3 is TGCGCCAGCGCGGATCCCTCGGGGACAGATACGCAGTATTTT. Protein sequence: CASADPSGTDTQYF.

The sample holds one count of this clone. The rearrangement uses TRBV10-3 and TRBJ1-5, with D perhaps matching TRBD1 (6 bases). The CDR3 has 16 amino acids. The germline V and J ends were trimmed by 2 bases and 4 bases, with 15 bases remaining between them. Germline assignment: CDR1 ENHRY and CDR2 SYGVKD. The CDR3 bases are TGTGCCATCAGTGAGAGTGGACAGTCCTCGAATCAGCCCCAGCATTTT. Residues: CAISESGQSSNQPQHF.

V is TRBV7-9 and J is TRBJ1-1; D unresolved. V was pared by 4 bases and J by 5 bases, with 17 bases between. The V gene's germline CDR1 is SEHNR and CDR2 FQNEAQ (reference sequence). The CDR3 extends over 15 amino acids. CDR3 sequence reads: CASSSTYGQPTEAFF. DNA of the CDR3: TGTGCCAGCAGCTCGACCTATGGGCAGCCAACTGAAGCTTTCTTT.

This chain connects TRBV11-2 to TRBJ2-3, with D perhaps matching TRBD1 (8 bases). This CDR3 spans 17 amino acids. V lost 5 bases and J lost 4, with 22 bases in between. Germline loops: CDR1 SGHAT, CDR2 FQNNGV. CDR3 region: CASSPGQGGTMADTQYF. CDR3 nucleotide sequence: TGTGCCAGCAGCCCCGGACAGGGTGGGACTATGGCAGATACGCAGTATTTT.

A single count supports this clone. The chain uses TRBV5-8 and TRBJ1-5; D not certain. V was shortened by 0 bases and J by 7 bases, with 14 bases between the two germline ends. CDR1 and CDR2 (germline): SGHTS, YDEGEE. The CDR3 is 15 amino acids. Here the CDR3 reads CASSLGPWSGQPQHF. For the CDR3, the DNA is TGTGCCAGCAGCTTGGGACCCTGGTCGGGACAGCCCCAGCATTTT.